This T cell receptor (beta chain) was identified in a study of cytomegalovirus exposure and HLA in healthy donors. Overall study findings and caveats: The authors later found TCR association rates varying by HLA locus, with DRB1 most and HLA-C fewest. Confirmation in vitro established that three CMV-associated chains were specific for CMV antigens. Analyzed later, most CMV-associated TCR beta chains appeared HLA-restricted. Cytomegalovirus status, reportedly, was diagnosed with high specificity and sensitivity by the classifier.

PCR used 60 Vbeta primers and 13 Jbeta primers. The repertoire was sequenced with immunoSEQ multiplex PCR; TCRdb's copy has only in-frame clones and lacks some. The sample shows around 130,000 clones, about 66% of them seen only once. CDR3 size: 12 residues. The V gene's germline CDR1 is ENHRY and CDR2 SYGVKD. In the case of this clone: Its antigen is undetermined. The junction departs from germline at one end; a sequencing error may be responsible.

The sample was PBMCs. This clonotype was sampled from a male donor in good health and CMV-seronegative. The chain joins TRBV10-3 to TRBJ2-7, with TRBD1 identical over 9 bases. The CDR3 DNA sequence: TGTGCCATCGGGGGACAGGGCGGCGGGGGCCTCTTC. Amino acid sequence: CAIGGQGGGGLF.